The 20 T cell receptor beta chains reported below all come from one sample, sequenced in a study of blood T cells in healthy people across ages. A sample-barcoded 5' primer and a J-beta primer mix were used in a second PCR of roughly 7 to 12 cycles. TCRdb redid the calling of the 5' RACE reads with MiXCR, one entry per CDR3 protein. Of some 1.6 million distinct CDR3 sequences in the sample, about 31% are singletons; the top ten hold around 10%. The sample was blood. These receptor sequences come from a woman aged 25 to 39 in good health.

This clonotype has only a few counts. The V gene is TRBV5-1, the J gene TRBJ2-7; 7 nucleotides match TRBD2. Germline V CDR1 and CDR2: SGHRS, YFSETQ. This CDR3 comprises 15 residues. V dropped 4 bases and J dropped 5; count of bases not matched to a gene: 12. The CDR3 region is CASSTFAGDPNEQYF. As DNA, the CDR3 is TGCGCCAGCAGCACCTTTGCGGGAGACCCCAACGAGCAGTACTTC.

This clonotype was observed a few times. The chain links TRBV7-9 to TRBJ1-2, with D possibly TRBD1 on 5 matching bases. Germline V lookup: CDR1 SEHNR, CDR2 FQNEAQ (reference sequence). The V gene lost 2 bases and the J gene lost 3 bases, with 13 bases spanning the gap. CDR3 size: 15 residues. CDR3 in amino acids: CASSLPDSVDYGYTF. CDR3 nucleotides: TGTGCCAGCAGCTTACCCGACAGCGTGGACTATGGCTACACCTTC.

The V and J genes are TRBV12-3 or TRBV12-4 and TRBJ2-1, with 12 bases aligning to TRBD2. Trimming cost V 7 bases and J 9 bases; bases outside gene matches: 13. The CDR3 covers 16 residues. The CDR3 region is CASTHTTSGRRGEQFF. As DNA, the CDR3 is TGTGCCAGCACCCACACTACTAGCGGGAGGAGAGGTGAGCAGTTCTTC.

In DNA form, the CDR3 reads TGTGCCTGGAAGGTCCACTTTGGCTACACCTTC. This gives the protein CAWKVHFGYTF. This chain links TRBV30 with TRBJ1-2; D gene unclear. The CDR3 contains 11 residues. From germline, CDR1 is GTSNPN and CDR2 SVGIG (reference sequence). The V and J ends lost 4 bases and 7 bases respectively, with 10 bases between them.

V is TRBV3-1 and J is TRBJ2-3, with a possible D match to TRBD2 (6 bases). Deletions cut 1 base from V and 4 bases from J, with 12 bases between. The CDR3 extends over 15 amino acids. Germline V gene sequence: CDR1 LGHDT, CDR2 YNNKEL (reference sequence). The CDR3, as DNA: TGTGCCAGCAGCCAAGGGCTAGGAGGGGCAGATACGCAGTATTTT. This gives the protein CASSQGLGGADTQYF.

This clonotype has a single count. The CDR3 nucleotides are TGTGCCAGCAGTTCACGGTCCTGGGAAAAGCTAGCGGGGACAGATACGCAGTATTTT. Amino acid sequence: CASSSRSWEKLAGTDTQYF. The rearrangement links TRBV6-5 to TRBJ2-3; 9 bases agree with TRBD2. CDR3 length: 19 residues. V shed 4 bases, J shed 3 bases, and the junction held 17 bases outside the gene matches. CDR1 and CDR2 (germline): MNHEY, SVGAGI.

In regard to this clonotype: The germline gene is not matched at one end of the junction; a read error may be the cause. The chain uses TRBV12-3 or TRBV12-4 and TRBJ2-4, with D tentatively TRBD1 or TRBD2 (6 bases each). Matching the DNA end better, TRBJ2-7 makes the J call doubtful. The CDR3 loop spans 14 amino acids. The chain's CDR3 is CASRFGGQTYEQYF. CDR3 bases: TGCGCCAGCAGGTTCGGGGGCCAGACCTACGAGCAGTACTTC.

This clonotype was counted once. The rearrangement links TRBV11-2 to TRBJ1-2, with D possibly being TRBD1 (5 bases). The V end lost 2 bases, the J end lost 5 bases, and 21 bases lay between the germline ends. This CDR3 comprises 17 residues. Per the germline V gene, CDR1 is SGHAT and CDR2 is FQNNGV. In DNA form, the CDR3 reads TGTGCCAGCAGCTTAAACCCGGGGACGGGGACTGGGTATGGCTACACCTTC. This translates into CASSLNPGTGTGYGYTF.

This clonotype was seen a few times. V is TRBV5-1 and J is TRBJ2-3, with unresolved D. The CDR3 consists of 17 residues. The germline V and J ends were trimmed by 0 bases and 0 bases, with 14 bases remaining between them. Looked up from germline, CDR1 is SGHRS and CDR2 is YFSETQ. Here the CDR3 reads CASSLGVGISSTDTQYF. The CDR3 bases are TGCGCCAGCAGCTTGGGTGTAGGAATTTCTAGCACAGATACGCAGTATTTT. Full variable domain (rest looked up from reference TRBV5-1 and TRBJ2-3): KAGVTQTPRYLIKTRGQQVTLSCSPISGHRSVSWYQQTPGQGLQFLFEYFSETQRNKGNFPGRFSGRQFSNSRSEMNVSTLELGDSALYLCASSLGVGISSTDTQYFGPGTRLTVL.

This clonotype occurred a few times. The chain is built from TRBV2 and TRBJ2-7; TRBD2 agrees at 9 bases. The J segment lost 3 bases and the V segment lost 7 bases, leaving 10 bases of the junction unmatched. The CDR3 loop spans 15 amino acids. Per germline, CDR1 SNHLY and CDR2 FYNNEI. The CDR3 nucleotides are TGTGCCAGCATACCGGGGCGGGGGGGGCTCTACGAGCAGTACTTC. Translation gives CASIPGRGGLYEQYF.

This clonotype was counted between two and nine times. The chain combines TRBV13 with TRBJ2-1; 8 nucleotides match TRBD2. V gave up 2 bases and J gave up 8 bases; unmatched junction bases: 11. The CDR3 is 16 residues long. Germline lookup yields CDR1 PRHDT and CDR2 FYEKMQ (reference sequence). In DNA form, the CDR3 reads TGTGCCAGCAGCTTACAGCGGGAGTGGGAAATGGATGAGCAGTTCTTC. As protein: CASSLQREWEMDEQFF.

The chain links TRBV10-3 to TRBJ2-5; D is ambiguous. The CDR3 has 14 amino acids. V lost 0 bases to trimming and J lost 1 base, with 6 bases between them. Germline V gives CDR1 ENHRY, CDR2 SYGVKD. The CDR3 loop is CAISESGIQETQYF. Here the CDR3 DNA reads TGTGCCATCAGTGAGTCTGGGATCCAAGAGACCCAGTACTTC.

The V call is TRBV20-1, the J call TRBJ1-5; possible D gene TRBD1, 6 bases. Trimming removed 1 base from V and 4 bases from J, with 14 bases in between. CDR1 and CDR2 (germline): DFQATT, SNEGSKA (reference sequence). The CDR3 has 15 residues. The CDR3 region has the DNA TGCAGTGCTAGAGTCCCCGGGACACCAAATCAGCCCCAGCATTTT. Translating it yields CSARVPGTPNQPQHF.

This clonotype was recorded a few times. The V gene is TRBV6-1, the J gene TRBJ2-7; 8 positions agree with TRBD1. V lost 4 bases, J lost 6 bases, and 8 bases stayed unmatched. The germline V gene has CDR1 MNHNS and CDR2 SASEGT. The CDR3 extends over 14 amino acids. CDR3 sequence (DNA): TGTGCCAGCAGTGCTGGGGACAGGTTGGGCGAGCAGTACTTC. Amino acid sequence: CASSAGDRLGEQYF.

The chain uses TRBV6-2 or TRBV6-3 and TRBJ1-6; TRBD1 aligns across 7 bases. With 7 bases clipped from V and 10 bases from J, the junction kept 7 bases outside the gene matches. Germline V gene lookup returns CDR1 MNHEY and CDR2 SVGEGT. The CDR3 runs to 13 residues. The CDR3 reads CASNDRAGSPLHF. DNA for the CDR3: TGTGCCAGCAACGACAGGGCTGGGTCACCCCTCCACTTT.

This clonotype was seen a few times. The V and J genes are TRBV13 and TRBJ1-1; D ambiguous. The V and J ends lost 1 base and 3 bases respectively, with 9 bases between them. Germline assignment: CDR1 PRHDT and CDR2 FYEKMQ (reference sequence). The CDR3 covers 14 residues. The CDR3 DNA reads as TGTGCCAGCAGCTTAGAGGGAGGAGACACTGAAGCTTTCTTT. This sequence encodes CASSLEGGDTEAFF.

This clonotype was counted between two and nine times. The chain combines TRBV7-2 with TRBJ2-1, with TRBD1 identical over 10 bases. Per the germline V gene, CDR1 is SGHTA and CDR2 is FQGNSA. This CDR3 contains 15 residues. V shed 4 bases, J shed 4 bases, and the junction held 4 bases outside the gene matches. The CDR3 bases are TGTGCCAGCAGCTGGCCGGACAGGGGGTACAATGAGCAGTTCTTC. Residues: CASSWPDRGYNEQFF.

About this clonotype itself: Germline and junction disagree at one end, which may indicate a read error. The rearrangement uses TRBV4-1 and TRBJ2-5; 11 bases are a match to TRBD2. The CDR3 has 15 amino acids. Germline V gene lookup returns CDR1 MGHRA and CDR2 YSYEKL. CDR3 DNA: TGCGCCGGCAGCCAAGGACCACTAGCGGGAGTGGTGCAGTACTTC. This translates into CAGSQGPLAGVVQYF.

The chain employs TRBV20-1 and TRBJ2-3; 13 bases are shared with TRBD2. This CDR3 contains 14 residues. Germline CDR1 is DFQATT and CDR2 is SNEGSKA (reference sequence). V gave up 6 bases and J gave up 3 bases; unmatched junction bases: 3. This CDR3 reads CSAGLAGETDTQYF. The CDR3 DNA follows: TGCAGTGCAGGACTAGCGGGGGAGACAGATACGCAGTATTTT.

The genes are TRBV28 and TRBJ2-4; D possibly corresponds to TRBD1 (7 bases). Germline CDR1 and CDR2: MDHEN and SYDVKM. Trimming removed 2 bases at V and 2 bases at J, with 10 bases between. The CDR3 length is 15 residues. The CDR3 DNA is TGTGCCAGCAGTTTAGGAGGGGGCACCAAAAACATTCAGTACTTC. Translated, it gives CASSLGGGTKNIQYF.